Presented here are 21 T cell receptor beta chains from one specimen sequenced in a study of blood T cell repertoires in COVID-19. Generated by immunoSEQ multiplex PCR, the TCRdb table keeps only in-frame clones and is missing some. In the table there are under 200,000 clones, less than 90% of which are singletons. The specimen sequenced was PBMCs or T cells enriched from blood (not recorded which). These TCRs come from a woman in her 50s who had recovered from COVID-19.

This chain links TRBV7-6 with TRBJ2-5; D remains ambiguous. This CDR3 comprises 13 residues. The germline gives CDR1 SGHVS, CDR2 FNYEAQ. Trimming cost V 3 bases and J 1 base, with 6 bases left between them. The CDR3 sequence: CASSFGPQETQYF. In DNA, the CDR3 is TGTGCCAGCAGCTTTGGGCCCCAAGAGACCCAGTACTTC.

This clone was found a few times. The chain uses TRBV5-6 and TRBJ1-6; TRBD1 matches 8 bases. V lost 4 bases, J lost 9 bases, and 6 bases stayed unmatched. The CDR3 has 14 residues. CDR1 and CDR2 from the germline V gene are SGHDT and YYEEEE. The CDR3 protein is CASSLQGGVSPLHF. In DNA form, the CDR3 reads TGTGCCAGCAGCCTACAGGGGGGGGTTTCACCCCTCCACTTT.

J is TRBJ2-5 and V is TRBV3-1 (or the pseudogene TRBV3-2), with D perhaps TRBD2 (6 bases). Trimming pared 3 bases from V and 5 bases from J, leaving 16 bases between. CDR3 length: 15 residues. Germline V CDR1 and CDR2: LGHDT, YNNKEL (reference sequence). In DNA, the CDR3 is TGTGCCAGCAGCCATGCTCGACGCCGGGGGGAGACCCAGTACTTC. This sequence encodes CASSHARRRGETQYF.

The rearrangement joins TRBV18 to TRBJ2-1, with D perhaps TRBD2 (5 bases). The CDR3 contains 15 residues. Germline V lookup: CDR1 KGHSH, CDR2 LQKENI. V dropped 2 bases and J dropped 9 bases, with 17 bases sitting between them. CDR3 protein: CASSPRGTIGGEQFF. The CDR3, as DNA: TGTGCCAGCTCACCAAGAGGAACCATCGGAGGTGAGCAGTTCTTC.

The chain employs TRBV27 and TRBJ1-5; D is ambiguous. Trimming took off 6 bases at V and 1 base at J, with 19 bases between the two ends. This CDR3 comprises 17 residues. CDR1 and CDR2 (germline): MNHEY, SMNVEV (reference sequence). CDR3 in DNA: TGTGCCAGCAGCACCTCTGTGGGCCAGTCCAGCAATCAGCCCCAGCATTTT. Translating gives CASSTSVGQSSNQPQHF.

V usage is TRBV5-6 and J usage is TRBJ2-5, with TRBD1 as a possible D gene (5 bases). CDR3 length: 14 amino acids. The germline V gene has CDR1 SGHDT and CDR2 YYEEEE. Trimming took off 0 bases at V and 3 bases at J, with 9 bases between the two ends. Here the CDR3 DNA reads TGTGCCAGCAGCTTGGTGACAGCAGAAGAGACCCAGTACTTC. Its protein product is CASSLVTAEETQYF. The full variable domain, completed using reference TRBV5-6 and TRBJ2-5, is DAGVTQSPTHLIKTRGQQVTLRCSPKSGHDTVSWYQQALGQGPQFIFQYYEEEERQRGNFPDRFSGHQFPNYSSELNVNALLLGDSALYLCASSLVTAEETQYFGPGTRLLVL.

This chain connects TRBV29-1 to TRBJ1-1; D not resolved. Germline CDR1 reads SQVTM; CDR2 reads ANQGSEA. This CDR3 is built from 11 residues. The germline V and J ends were trimmed by 7 bases and 1 base, with 7 bases remaining between them. As DNA, the CDR3 is TGCAGCGAGAACACGAACACTGAAGCTTTCTTT. Translated, it gives CSENTNTEAFF.

V and J are TRBV6-5 and TRBJ1-2; 8 bases line up with TRBD1. V lost 6 bases and J lost 4; bases outside the gene matches: 10. This CDR3 is 15 amino acids long. Per the germline V gene, CDR1 is MNHEY and CDR2 is SVGAGI. The CDR3 nucleotides are TGTGCCAGCAGAGTTACATCTGGACAGGGCTATGGCTACACCTTC. Translating it yields CASRVTSGQGYGYTF.

The chain has TRBV24-1 and TRBJ1-6; TRBD1 matches at 7 bases. Per germline, CDR1 KGHDR and CDR2 SFDVKD. Trimming removed 5 bases from V and 5 bases from J; junction bases left unmatched: 2. CDR3 length: 14 amino acids. In DNA form, the CDR3 reads TGTGCCACCAGTGCGGGACAGAATAATTCACCCCTCCACTTT. Translation gives CATSAGQNNSPLHF.

This clone was picked up a small number of times. The V and J genes are TRBV7-2 and TRBJ2-6; 7 positions match TRBD2. Germline V CDR1 and CDR2: SGHTA, FQGNSA. Trimming at V came to 11 bases and at J to 5 bases, leaving 9 bases not matched to a gene. CDR3 size: 14 residues. This chain's CDR3 is CAGGGTDRANVLTF. The CDR3 DNA reads as TGTGCCGGGGGAGGGACGGATCGGGCCAACGTCCTGACTTTC.

This clone has only a few counts. This sequence joins TRBV27 and TRBJ1-4; D call uncertain. This CDR3 contains 17 residues. CDR1 is MNHEY, CDR2 SMNVEV, per germline (reference sequence). V dropped 2 bases and J dropped 0 bases, with 13 bases sitting between them. Here the CDR3 reads CASSLSYGMATNEKLFF. The CDR3 DNA is TGTGCCAGCAGTTTAAGTTACGGGATGGCAACTAATGAAAAACTGTTTTTT.

The chain employs TRBV30 and TRBJ1-4, with D perhaps TRBD1 (5 bases). The V gene's germline CDR1 is GTSNPN and CDR2 SVGIG (reference sequence). This CDR3 has 15 amino acids. The V and J ends lost 2 bases and 7 bases respectively, with 17 bases between them. The CDR3 reads CAWSPRQGRGEKLFF. CDR3 coding DNA: TGTGCCTGGAGTCCAAGGCAGGGTAGGGGTGAAAAACTGTTTTTT.

This clone has just one count. The rearrangement uses TRBV5-6 and TRBJ1-2; the match to TRBD1 covers 10 bases. CDR3 length: 16 amino acids. Germline V gene lookup returns CDR1 SGHDT and CDR2 YYEEEE. V gave up 0 bases and J gave up 7 bases; unmatched junction bases: 9. The CDR3, as DNA: TGTGCCAGCAGCTTGGGGCCAACCGGGACAGGGGCTGGCTACACCTTC. Translated, it gives CASSLGPTGTGAGYTF.

The rearrangement uses TRBV7-2 and TRBJ1-6; TRBD1 matches at 7 bases. The ends lost 5 bases at V and 0 bases at J; junction bases unmatched: 10. Germline-derived CDR1 and CDR2 are SGHTA and FQGNSA. There are 18 residues in the CDR3. CDR3 sequence (DNA): TGTGCCAGCAGCCCAGGACAGGCTAGGAGCTCCTATAATTCACCCCTCCACTTT. This sequence encodes CASSPGQARSSYNSPLHF.

The CDR3 loop is CATSREHAAGEKLFF. CDR3 nucleotide sequence: TGTGCCACCAGCAGAGAGCATGCTGCAGGTGAAAAACTGTTTTTT. J is TRBJ1-4 and V is TRBV15; D not resolved. This CDR3 region has 15 residues. With 0 bases removed from V and 7 bases from J, the gap between germline ends came to 12 bases. Germline V gives CDR1 LNHNV, CDR2 YYDKDF (reference sequence). The whole variable domain, remainder taken from reference TRBV15 and TRBJ1-4, is DAMVIQNPRYQVTQFGKPVTLSCSQTLNHNVMYWYQQKSSQAPKLLFHYYDKDFNNEADTPDNFQSRRPNTSFCFLDIRSPGLGDTAMYLCATSREHAAGEKLFFGSGTQLSVL.

The V gene is TRBV5-1, the J gene TRBJ1-5; unclear D gene. Germline values: CDR1 SGHRS, CDR2 YFSETQ. Trimming pared 5 bases from V and 5 bases from J, leaving 14 bases between. This CDR3 is 14 amino acids long. The DNA of the CDR3 is TGCGCCAGCAGGCTACAAATTGGAGATCAGCCCCAGCATTTT. Amino acids: CASRLQIGDQPQHF.

This chain uses TRBV11-3 with TRBJ2-1; 9 nucleotides align to TRBD2. V was clipped by 2 bases and J by 3 bases; unmatched bases: 5. This CDR3 is built from 16 residues. Germline V lookup: CDR1 SGHNT, CDR2 YENEEA. Written as DNA, the CDR3 is TGTGCCAGCAGCTTACCAGGACTAGCGAGCTACAATGAGCAGTTCTTC. Translating gives CASSLPGLASYNEQFF.

In regard to this clone: A junction end diverges from the germline sequence, so it may reflect a read error. The chain has TRBV28 and TRBJ1-3, with 9 nucleotides matching TRBD1. The V gene's germline CDR1 is MDHEN and CDR2 SYDVKM. The CDR3 is 12 residues long. Written as DNA, the CDR3 is TGTGCCAGCAGTTTACTTACAGGGGGCCTGGATTTT. Translating gives CASSLLTGGLDF.

The CDR3 DNA sequence: TGTGCCAGCAGCTTAGATAACGCGGGGAACACTGAAGCTTTCTTT. Residues: CASSLDNAGNTEAFF. The rearrangement uses TRBV7-2 and TRBJ1-1; unclear D gene. Germline V lookup: CDR1 SGHTA, CDR2 FQGNSA. This CDR3 has 15 residues. V was trimmed by 1 base and J by 1 base, leaving 10 bases between them.

The chain carries TRBV18 and TRBJ2-3; D gene unclear. From germline, CDR1 is KGHSH and CDR2 LQKENI. The CDR3 loop spans 14 amino acids. V lost 1 base and J lost 5, with 10 bases in between. The chain's CDR3 is CASSPRTTGDTQYF. The CDR3 nucleotides are TGTGCCAGCTCACCACGAACTACGGGAGATACGCAGTATTTT.

This clone was counted a single time. This chain uses TRBV6-1 with TRBJ1-3; 11 nucleotides agree with TRBD1. Germline CDR1 and CDR2: MNHNS and SASEGT. The J segment lost 8 bases and the V segment lost 2 bases, leaving 11 bases of the junction unmatched. The CDR3 extends over 17 amino acids. CDR3 sequence reads: CASSERTGGARADTIYF. The CDR3 DNA follows: TGTGCCAGCAGTGAAAGGACAGGGGGCGCGCGGGCTGACACCATATATTTT.